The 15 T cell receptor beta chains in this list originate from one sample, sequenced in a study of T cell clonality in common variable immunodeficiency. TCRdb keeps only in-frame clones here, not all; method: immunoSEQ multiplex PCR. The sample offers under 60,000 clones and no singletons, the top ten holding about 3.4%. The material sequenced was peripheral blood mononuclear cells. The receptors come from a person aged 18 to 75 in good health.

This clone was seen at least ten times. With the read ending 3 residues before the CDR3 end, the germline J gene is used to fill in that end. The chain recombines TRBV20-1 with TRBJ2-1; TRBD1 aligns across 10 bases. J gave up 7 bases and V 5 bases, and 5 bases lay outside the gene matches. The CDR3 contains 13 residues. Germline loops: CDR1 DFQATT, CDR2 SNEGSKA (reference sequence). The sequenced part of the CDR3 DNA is TGCAGTGCTCCGACAGGGGGCTATAATGAG. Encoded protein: CSAPTGGYNE. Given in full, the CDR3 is CSAPTGGYNEQFF.

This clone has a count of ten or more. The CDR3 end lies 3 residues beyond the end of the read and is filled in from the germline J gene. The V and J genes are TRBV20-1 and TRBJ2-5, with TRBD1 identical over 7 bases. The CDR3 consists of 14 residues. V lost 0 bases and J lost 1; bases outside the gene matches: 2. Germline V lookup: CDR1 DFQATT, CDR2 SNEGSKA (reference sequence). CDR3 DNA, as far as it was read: TGCAGTGCTAGAGAGACAGGGCTCCAAGAGACC. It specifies CSARETGLQET. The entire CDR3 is CSARETGLQETQYF.

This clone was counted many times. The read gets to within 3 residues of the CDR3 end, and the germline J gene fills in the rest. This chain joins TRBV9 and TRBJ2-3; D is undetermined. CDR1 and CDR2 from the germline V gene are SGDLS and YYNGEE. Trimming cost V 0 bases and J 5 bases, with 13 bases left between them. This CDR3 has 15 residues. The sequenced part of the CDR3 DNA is TGTGCCAGCAGCGTAGCTACCGGTATTCAAGATACG. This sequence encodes CASSVATGIQDT. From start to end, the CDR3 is CASSVATGIQDTQYF.

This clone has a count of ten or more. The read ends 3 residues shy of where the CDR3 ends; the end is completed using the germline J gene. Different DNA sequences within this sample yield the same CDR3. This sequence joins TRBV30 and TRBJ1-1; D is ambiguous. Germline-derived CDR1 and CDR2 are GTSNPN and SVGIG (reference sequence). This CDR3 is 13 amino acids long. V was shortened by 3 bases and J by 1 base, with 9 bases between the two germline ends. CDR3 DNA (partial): TGTGCCTGGAGCCTCAGCGGGAACACTGAA. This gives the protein CAWSLSGNTE. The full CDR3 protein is CAWSLSGNTEAFF.

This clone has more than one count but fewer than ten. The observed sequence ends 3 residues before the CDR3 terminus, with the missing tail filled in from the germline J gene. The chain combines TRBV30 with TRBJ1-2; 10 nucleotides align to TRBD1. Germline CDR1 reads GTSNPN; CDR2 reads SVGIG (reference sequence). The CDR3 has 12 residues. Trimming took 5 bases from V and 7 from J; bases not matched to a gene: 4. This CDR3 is CAWSTGGLGYTF. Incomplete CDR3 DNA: TGTGCCTGGTCGACAGGGGGCCTTGGC.

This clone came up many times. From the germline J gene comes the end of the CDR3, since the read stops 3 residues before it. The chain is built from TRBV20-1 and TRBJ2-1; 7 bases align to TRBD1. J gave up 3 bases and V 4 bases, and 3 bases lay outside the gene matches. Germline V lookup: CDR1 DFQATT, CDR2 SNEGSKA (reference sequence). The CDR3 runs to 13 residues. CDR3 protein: CSATGTDYNEQFF. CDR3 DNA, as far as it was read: TGCAGTGCTACCGGGACAGACTACAATGAG.

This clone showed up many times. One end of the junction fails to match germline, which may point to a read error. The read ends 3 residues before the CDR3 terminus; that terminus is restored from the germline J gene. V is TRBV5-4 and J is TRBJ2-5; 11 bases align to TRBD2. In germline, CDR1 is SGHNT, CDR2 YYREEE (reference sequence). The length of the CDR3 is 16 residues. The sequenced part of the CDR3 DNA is TGTGCCAGCCGGATCACTAGCGGGAGTACCCAACAGACC. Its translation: CASRITSGSTQQT. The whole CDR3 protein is CASRITSGSTQQTQYF.

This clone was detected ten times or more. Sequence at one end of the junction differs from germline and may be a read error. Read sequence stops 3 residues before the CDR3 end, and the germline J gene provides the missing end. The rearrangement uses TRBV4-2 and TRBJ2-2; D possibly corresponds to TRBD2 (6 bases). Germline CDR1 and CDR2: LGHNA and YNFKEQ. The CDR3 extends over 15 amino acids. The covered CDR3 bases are TGCGCCAGCAGCCCGGCCTGGGGGGTAATCGGGGAG. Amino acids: CASSPAWGVIGE. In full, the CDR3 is CASSPAWGVIGELFF.

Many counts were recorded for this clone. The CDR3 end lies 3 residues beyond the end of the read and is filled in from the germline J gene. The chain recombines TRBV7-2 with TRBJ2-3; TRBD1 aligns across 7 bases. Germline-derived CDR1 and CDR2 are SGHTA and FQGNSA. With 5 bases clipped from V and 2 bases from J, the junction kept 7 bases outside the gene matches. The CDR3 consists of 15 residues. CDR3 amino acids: CASSLGQRHTDTQYF. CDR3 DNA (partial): TGTGCCAGCAGCCTGGGACAGAGACACACAGATACG.

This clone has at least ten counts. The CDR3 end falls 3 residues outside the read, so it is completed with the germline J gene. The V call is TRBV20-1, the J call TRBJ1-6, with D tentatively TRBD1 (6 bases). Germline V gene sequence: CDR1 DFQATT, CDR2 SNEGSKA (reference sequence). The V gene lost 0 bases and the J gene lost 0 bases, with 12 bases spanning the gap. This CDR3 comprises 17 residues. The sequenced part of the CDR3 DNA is TGCAGTGCTAGAGATCTGGGGGCGGGCTCCTATAATTCACCC. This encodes CSARDLGAGSYNSP. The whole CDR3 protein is CSARDLGAGSYNSPLHF.

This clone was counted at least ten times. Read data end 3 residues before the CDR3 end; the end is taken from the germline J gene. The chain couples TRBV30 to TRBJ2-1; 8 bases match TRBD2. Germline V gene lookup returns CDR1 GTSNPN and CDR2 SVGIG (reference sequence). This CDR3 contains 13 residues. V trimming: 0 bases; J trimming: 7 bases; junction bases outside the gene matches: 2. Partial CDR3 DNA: TGTGCCTGGAGTGTACTAGCGGTTAATGAG. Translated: CAWSVLAVNE. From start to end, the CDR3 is CAWSVLAVNEQFF.

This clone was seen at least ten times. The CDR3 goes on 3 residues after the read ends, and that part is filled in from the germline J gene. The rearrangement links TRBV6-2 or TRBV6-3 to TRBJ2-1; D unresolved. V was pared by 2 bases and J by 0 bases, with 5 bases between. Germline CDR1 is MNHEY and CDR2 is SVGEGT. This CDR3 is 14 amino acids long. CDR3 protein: CASSYATSYNEQFF. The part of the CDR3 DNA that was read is TGTGCCAGCAGTTACGCTACCTCCTACAATGAG.

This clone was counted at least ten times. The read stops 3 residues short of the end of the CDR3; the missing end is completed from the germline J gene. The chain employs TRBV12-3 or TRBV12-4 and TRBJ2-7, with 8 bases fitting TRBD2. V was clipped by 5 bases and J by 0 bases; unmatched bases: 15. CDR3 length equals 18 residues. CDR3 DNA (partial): TGTGCCAGCAGTACTAGCGGATATAGACACTGGAGCTCCTACGAG. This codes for CASSTSGYRHWSSYE. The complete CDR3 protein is CASSTSGYRHWSSYEQYF.

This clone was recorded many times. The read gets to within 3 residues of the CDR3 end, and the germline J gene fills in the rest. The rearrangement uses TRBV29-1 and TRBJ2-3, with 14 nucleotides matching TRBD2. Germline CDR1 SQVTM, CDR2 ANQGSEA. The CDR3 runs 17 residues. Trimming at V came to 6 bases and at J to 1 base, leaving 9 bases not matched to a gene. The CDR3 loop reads CSVRGTSGRWGTDTQYF. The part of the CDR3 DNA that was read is TGCAGCGTGAGAGGGACTAGCGGGAGATGGGGCACAGATACG.

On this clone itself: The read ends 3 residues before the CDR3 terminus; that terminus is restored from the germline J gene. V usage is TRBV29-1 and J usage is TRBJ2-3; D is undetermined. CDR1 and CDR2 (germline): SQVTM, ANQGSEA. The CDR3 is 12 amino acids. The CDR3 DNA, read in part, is TGCAGCGTTGAAGAAGGGCCGGAGACG. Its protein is CSVEEGPET. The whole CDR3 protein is CSVEEGPETQYF.